The present T cell receptor (beta chain) was sequenced within a study of T cell responses to AZD1222 COVID-19 vaccine. Regarding the study as a whole: Regions 160-218 and 743-854 held dominance among vaccine-associated CD4 TCRs, which spanned spike. As reported, nearly half of all spike-specific TCRs target variant regions that are unmutated.

Second doses at about 4 or about 12 weeks were pooled. Sequencing used immunoSEQ multiplex PCR; TCRdb keeps in-frame clones, though not all of them. The sample has fewer than 90,000 clones; about 82% are singletons. Germline CDR1 and CDR2: LGHNA and YSLEER. CDR3 length: 16 amino acids. The ends lost 4 bases at V and 4 bases at J; junction bases unmatched: 7. This clone was detected a few times. No antigen is known for it. The clonotype originates from an adult who received the AZD1222 COVID-19 vaccine. J is TRBJ1-2 and V is TRBV4-3, with 12 bases fitting TRBD1. This sample comprised peripheral blood, obtained 28 days after the second AZD1222 dose. The CDR3 region is CASSPGTGGGSYGYTF. Here the CDR3 DNA reads TGCGCCAGCAGCCCTGGGACAGGGGGCGGCAGCTATGGCTACACCTTC.